Presented here are 18 T cell receptor beta chains from one specimen sequenced in a study of blood T cells in healthy people across ages. The authors ran a second PCR of roughly 6 to 11 cycles using a sample-barcoded 5' primer and a J-beta primer mix. TCRdb reprocessed the 5' RACE reads with MiXCR, giving one entry per CDR3 protein. The sample shows 710,000 or so distinct CDR3 sequences, around a fifth of them seen only once. The specimen was blood. These receptors came from a man in his 70s in good health.

The genes are TRBV12-3 or TRBV12-4 and TRBJ2-7; 9 bases fit TRBD1. V shed 3 bases and J 6 bases; nucleotides not matched to a gene: 6. This CDR3 has 14 residues. CDR3 protein: CASSFGTGRVEQYF. CDR3 in DNA: TGTGCCAGCAGTTTTGGGACAGGGAGGGTCGAGCAGTACTTC.

This clonotype has more than one count but fewer than ten. The chain joins TRBV5-1 to TRBJ2-7, with D hard to call. V was pared by 1 base and J by 2 bases, with 13 bases between. This CDR3 spans 15 amino acids. From germline, CDR1 is SGHRS and CDR2 YFSETQ. CDR3 residues: CASSLNAGTTYEQYF. Here the CDR3 DNA reads TGCGCCAGCAGCTTGAATGCAGGAACGACCTACGAGCAGTACTTC.

The rearrangement links TRBV7-2 to TRBJ2-7; 7 bases line up with TRBD1. The V gene end was trimmed by 6 bases and the J gene end by 6 bases; junction bases not matched to a gene: 8. The germline V gene encodes CDR1 SGHTA and CDR2 FQGNSA. The CDR3 runs to 13 residues. The CDR3 reads CASSNRGGGEQYF. The CDR3 coding sequence is TGTGCCAGCAGTAACAGGGGCGGTGGCGAGCAGTACTTC.

A word on this clonotype: A much larger clone sits a single nucleotide away, making a read error possible. The conserved closing phenylalanine or tryptophan is absent in this CDR3, likely reflecting a read error. The chain recombines TRBV29-1 with TRBJ1-4, with D unclear. This CDR3 has 13 amino acids. The ends were cut back, 5 bases at V and 2 bases at J, with 9 bases in the middle. Looked up from germline, CDR1 is SQVTM and CDR2 is ANQGSEA. The CDR3 loop reads CSVSLQTNEKLFS. CDR3 DNA sequence: TGCAGCGTTTCCTTACAGACTAATGAAAAACTGTTTTCT.

J is TRBJ2-7 and V is TRBV20-1; the D gene is possibly TRBD2 (6 bases). Germline V CDR1 and CDR2: DFQATT, SNEGSKA (reference sequence). This CDR3 contains 15 residues. V was cut by 3 bases and J by 2 bases, with 17 bases left in between. CDR3 protein: CSAREGKGFTYEQYF. In nucleotides, the CDR3 is TGCAGTGCTAGGGAGGGGAAGGGGTTTACCTACGAGCAGTACTTC.

The chain joins TRBV7-6 to TRBJ2-3; no firm D call. V was cut by 5 bases and J by 3 bases, with 15 bases left in between. This CDR3 has 15 residues. Germline CDR1 SGHVS, CDR2 FNYEAQ. The CDR3 coding sequence is TGTGCCAGCAGCCCGTCTTGGTCTGGGACAGATACGCAGTATTTT. Translation: CASSPSWSGTDTQYF.

The chain links TRBV12-3 or TRBV12-4 to TRBJ1-5, with a tentative D call TRBD1 (6 bases). Trimming removed 3 bases at V and 7 bases at J, with 10 bases between. The CDR3 totals 13 residues. CDR3 bases: TGTGCCAGCAGTTTTCTGCAGGGGCAGCCCCAGCATTTT. This translates into CASSFLQGQPQHF.

This chain uses TRBV5-6 with TRBJ1-4; 7 nucleotides align to TRBD1. Trimming at V came to 1 base and at J to 8 bases, leaving 8 bases not matched to a gene. Germline-derived CDR1 and CDR2 are SGHDT and YYEEEE. The CDR3 runs to 15 residues. The CDR3 sequence: CASSLRGGGYEKLFF. CDR3 DNA sequence: TGTGCCAGCAGCTTGAGAGGGGGCGGGTACGAAAAACTGTTTTTT.

A single count supports this clonotype. The V and J genes are TRBV23-1 and TRBJ2-5; TRBD2 matches 8 bases. Matching the DNA end better, TRBJ2-7 makes the J call doubtful. TRBV23-1 is identified as an open reading frame with a role that is uncertain. CDR3 size: 20 residues. The CDR3 is CASSQSPIAGRRMSSYEQYV. The CDR3 DNA follows: TGCGCCAGCAGTCAATCGCCTATAGCGGGACGAAGGATGAGCTCCTACGAGCAGTACGTC.

CDR3 protein: CAISEGGLAGNNEQFF. DNA for the CDR3: TGTGCCATCAGTGAGGGGGGACTAGCGGGAAACAATGAGCAGTTCTTC. This sequence joins TRBV10-3 and TRBJ2-1, with TRBD2 identical over 13 bases. Looked up from germline, CDR1 is ENHRY and CDR2 is SYGVKD. Trimming cost V 2 bases and J 5 bases; bases outside gene matches: 3. CDR3 length: 16 residues.

The chain recombines TRBV5-4 with TRBJ2-5; D is unresolved. Germline CDR1 is SGHNT and CDR2 is YYREEE (reference sequence). This CDR3 contains 16 residues. V was cut by 0 bases and J by 4 bases, with 16 bases left in between. Here the CDR3 reads CASSLAAHTLGETQYF. CDR3 coding DNA: TGTGCCAGCAGCTTGGCCGCTCACACCCTGGGAGAGACCCAGTACTTC.

A few counts support this clonotype. The V call is TRBV20-1, the J call TRBJ1-1; 8 nucleotides agree with TRBD1. Germline V gene lookup returns CDR1 DFQATT and CDR2 SNEGSKA (reference sequence). The V gene end was trimmed by 3 bases and the J gene end by 3 bases; junction bases not matched to a gene: 12. The CDR3 consists of 16 residues. As DNA, the CDR3 is TGCAGTGCTAGTGGACAGGGAGGACGAGGGTACACTGAAGCTTTCTTT. Its translation is CSASGQGGRGYTEAFF.

V gene TRBV6-6 combines with J gene TRBJ2-1; 8 positions agree with TRBD1. The DNA matches TRBJ2-5 better at its end, which makes the J call doubtful. The germline V gene has CDR1 MNHNY and CDR2 SVGAGI (reference sequence). This CDR3 is built from 13 residues. The CDR3 spells CASRMDRAEAQYF. The CDR3 DNA is TGTGCCAGCCGAATGGACAGGGCGGAGGCCCAGTACTTC.

This clonotype was observed many times. The V call is TRBV5-5, the J call TRBJ2-1; D is unresolved. The germline V gene has CDR1 SGHKS and CDR2 YYEKEE (reference sequence). This CDR3 contains 13 residues. V was trimmed by 4 bases and J by 8 bases, leaving 13 bases between them. The CDR3: CASSPGAWDEQFF. CDR3 DNA: TGTGCCAGCAGCCCCGGTGCCTGGGATGAGCAGTTCTTC.

The chain recombines TRBV7-2 with TRBJ2-1, with 12 bases matching TRBD2. The CDR3 runs 18 residues. Trimming removed 4 bases from V and 4 bases from J; junction bases left unmatched: 11. Germline-derived CDR1 and CDR2 are SGHTA and FQGNSA. CDR3 nucleotides: TGTGCCAGCAGCTCTGCACTAGCGGGAGGAGGGGGATACAATGAGCAGTTCTTC. Its translation is CASSSALAGGGGYNEQFF. The variable domain in full, with the rest retrieved from reference TRBV7-2 and TRBJ2-1, is GAGVSQSPSNKVTEKGKDVELRCDPISGHTALYWYRQSLGQGLEFLIYFQGNSAPDKSGLPSDRFSAERTGGSVSTLTIQRTQQEDSAVYLCASSSALAGGGGYNEQFFGPGTRLTVL.

In its sample, this clonotype was seen a few times. One junction end disagrees with the germline gene, perhaps due to a read error. The chain recombines TRBV20-1 with TRBJ1-2; D call uncertain. The CDR3 consists of 11 residues. CDR1 DFQATT and CDR2 SNEGSKA come from the germline V gene (reference sequence). The CDR3 DNA follows: TGCAGTGCTACGATTATCTATGACTACACCTTC. This translates into CSATIIYDYTF.

This sequence joins TRBV7-2 and TRBJ1-5; D remains unclear. The CDR3 runs 15 residues. Trimming shortened V by 4 bases and J by 3 bases, and 13 bases separated the two germline ends. The germline CDR1 and CDR2 sequences are SGHTA and FQGNSA. The DNA of the CDR3 is TGTGCCAGCAGCTCCGGGATTGTTCCCAATCAGCCCCAGCATTTT. Its translation: CASSSGIVPNQPQHF.

This clonotype has just a few counts. The V and J genes are TRBV27 and TRBJ1-5, with a weak D call TRBD1 (5 bases). This CDR3 is 13 amino acids long. V lost 6 bases, J lost 7 bases, and 13 bases lay in between. Germline lookup yields CDR1 MNHEY and CDR2 SMNVEV (reference sequence). CDR3 residues: CASSLNWGQPQHF. The CDR3 nucleotides read TGTGCCAGCAGCCTCAATTGGGGGCAGCCCCAGCATTTT.